This T cell receptor beta chain was recorded in a study of T cell responses to AZD1222 COVID-19 vaccine. V shed 3 bases, J shed 3 bases, and the junction held 5 bases outside the gene matches. Germline lookup yields CDR1 DFQATT and CDR2 SNEGSKA (reference sequence). The CDR3 is 14 amino acids. Libraries were prepared by immunoSEQ multiplex PCR; TCRdb keeps only in-frame clonotypes and omits some of them. The data show approximately 130,000 clones, approximately 83% seen once. The V and J genes are TRBV20-1 and TRBJ2-7, with 10 bases that match TRBD2. This sequence originates from an adult in good health. Sequenced material: peripheral blood, taken on day 0 of AZD1222 vaccination. The CDR3 reads CSASASGGHYEQYF. The CDR3 DNA is TGCAGTGCTAGTGCTAGCGGGGGACACTACGAGCAGTACTTC.